This TCR beta chain is drawn from a study of B cell selection in AIRE deficiency. The CDR3 length is 15 residues. The junction had 6 bases not matched to a gene; V was cut back by 7 bases and J by 2 bases. CDR1 MNHEY and CDR2 SVGAGI come from the germline V gene. Measured with immunoSEQ multiplex PCR; TCRdb has only the in-frame clones, and not every one. This sample has tens of thousands of clones, with 95% to 98% found just once. Sorting defined conventional CD4 T cells as CD4+CD127+. Study results and limitations: Around a third of healthy-donor shared Treg TCRbeta sequences appeared in patient Tconv cells. Only TCRbeta was sequenced; about 35% of shared healthy Treg sequences appeared in Tconv. Shared Treg sequences had shorter CDR3s, biased toward rearrangements with few non-templated insertions. Of approximately 3,700 shared Treg TCRbeta sequences, 25% to 40% were healthy-only, about 8.6% patient-only.

Comment on this clone: The antigen is not known.

The receptor's source is a human donor with AIRE deficiency. The chain carries TRBV6-5 and TRBJ2-1; TRBD2 agrees at 9 bases. Sequenced sample: conventional CD4+ T cells sorted from PBMCs. In DNA, the CDR3 is TGTGCCAGCATTCTGAGCGGGAGGACCTACAATGAGCAGTTCTTC. This codes for CASILSGRTYNEQFF.